This T cell receptor beta chain was obtained from a study of blood T cell repertoires in COVID-19. Study in general: From the United States, Italy and Spain came samples of acute and convalescent COVID-19. Nucleic acid was either cDNA or gDNA, and it came from T cells, B-cell-depleted T cells, or PBMCs.

The data were produced by immunoSEQ multiplex PCR, yet TCRdb's version contains in-frame clones alone and is incomplete. The sample gives roughly 250,000 clones, around 87% of which show up once; 2.5% to 3.5% is in the top ten. This clone has only one observation. The J segment lost 0 bases and the V segment lost 4 bases, leaving 11 bases of the junction unmatched. CDR3 length: 18 amino acids. Germline V gives CDR1 LNHDA, CDR2 SQIVND (reference sequence). The chain couples TRBV19 to TRBJ1-5; 8 bases are a match to TRBD1. This TCR was recovered from a woman between 40 and 50 years old with acute COVID-19. Sample: PBMCs or T cells enriched from blood (not recorded which). In DNA form, the CDR3 reads TGTGCCAGTAGTACCGGACAGGGAAGGAGATATAGCAATCAGCCCCAGCATTTT. As protein: CASSTGQGRRYSNQPQHF.